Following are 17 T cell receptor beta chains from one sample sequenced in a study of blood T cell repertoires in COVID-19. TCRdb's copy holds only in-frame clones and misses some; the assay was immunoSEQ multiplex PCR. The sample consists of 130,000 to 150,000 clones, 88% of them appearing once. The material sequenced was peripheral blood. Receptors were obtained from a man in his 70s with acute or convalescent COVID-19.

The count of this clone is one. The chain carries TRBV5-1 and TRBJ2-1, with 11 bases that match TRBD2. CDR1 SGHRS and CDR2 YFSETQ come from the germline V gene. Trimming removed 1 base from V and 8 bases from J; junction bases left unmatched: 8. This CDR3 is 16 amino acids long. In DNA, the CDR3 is TGCGCCAGCAGCTTGCCCAGGCTAGCGGGGGGTGATGAGCAGTTCTTC. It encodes CASSLPRLAGGDEQFF.

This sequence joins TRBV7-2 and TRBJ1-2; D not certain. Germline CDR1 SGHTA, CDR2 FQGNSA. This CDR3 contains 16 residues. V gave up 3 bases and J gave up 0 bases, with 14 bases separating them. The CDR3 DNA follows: TGTGCCAGCAGCTTCTCACGGAGGCGAGCTAACTATGGCTACACCTTC. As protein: CASSFSRRRANYGYTF.

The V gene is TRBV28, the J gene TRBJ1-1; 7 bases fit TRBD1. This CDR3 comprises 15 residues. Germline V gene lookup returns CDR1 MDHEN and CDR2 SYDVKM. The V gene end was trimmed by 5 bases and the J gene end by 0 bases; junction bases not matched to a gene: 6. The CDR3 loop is CASSQPDRVNTEAFF. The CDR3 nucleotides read TGTGCCAGCAGTCAACCAGACAGGGTGAACACTGAAGCTTTCTTT.

The CDR3 loop is CASSLENPGTGGHEQYF. The CDR3 DNA reads TGCGCCAGCAGCTTGGAAAACCCCGGGACAGGGGGCCACGAGCAGTACTTC. The rearrangement joins TRBV5-1 to TRBJ2-7; 12 bases are a match to TRBD1. Per the germline V gene, CDR1 is SGHRS and CDR2 is YFSETQ. The V gene end was trimmed by 0 bases and the J gene end by 5 bases; junction bases not matched to a gene: 9. The CDR3 length is 17 residues.

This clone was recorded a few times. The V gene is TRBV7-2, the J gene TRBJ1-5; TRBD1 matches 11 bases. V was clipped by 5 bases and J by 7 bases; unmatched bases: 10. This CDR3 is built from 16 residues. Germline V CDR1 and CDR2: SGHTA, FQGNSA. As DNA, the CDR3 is TGTGCCAGCAGCCTTCGGACAGGGGGCGTTTGGCAGCCCCAGCATTTT. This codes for CASSLRTGGVWQPQHF. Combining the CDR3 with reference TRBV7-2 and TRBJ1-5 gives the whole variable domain GAGVSQSPSNKVTEKGKDVELRCDPISGHTALYWYRQSLGQGLEFLIYFQGNSAPDKSGLPSDRFSAERTGGSVSTLTIQRTQQEDSAVYLCASSLRTGGVWQPQHFGDGTRLSIL.

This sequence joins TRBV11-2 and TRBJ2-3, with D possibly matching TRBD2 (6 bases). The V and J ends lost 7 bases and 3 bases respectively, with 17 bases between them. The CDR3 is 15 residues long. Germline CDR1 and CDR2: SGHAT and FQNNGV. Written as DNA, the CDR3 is TGTGCCAGCAACCTCCGGGCAGGGAGGACAGATACGCAGTATTTT. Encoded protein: CASNLRAGRTDTQYF.

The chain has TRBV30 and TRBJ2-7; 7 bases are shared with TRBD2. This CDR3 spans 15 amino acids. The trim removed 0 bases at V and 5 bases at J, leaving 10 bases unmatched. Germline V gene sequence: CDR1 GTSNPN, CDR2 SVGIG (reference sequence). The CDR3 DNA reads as TGTGCCTGGAGTGTAGCGGGGAGCCTTTGGGACGAGCAGTACTTC. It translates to CAWSVAGSLWDEQYF.

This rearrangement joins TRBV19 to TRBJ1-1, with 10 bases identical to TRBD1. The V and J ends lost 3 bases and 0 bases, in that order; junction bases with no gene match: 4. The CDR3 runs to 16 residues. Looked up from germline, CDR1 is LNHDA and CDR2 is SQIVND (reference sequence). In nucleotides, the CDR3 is TGTGCCAGTAGTATGGGGACAGGGGCCTTGAACACTGAAGCTTTCTTT. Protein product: CASSMGTGALNTEAFF.

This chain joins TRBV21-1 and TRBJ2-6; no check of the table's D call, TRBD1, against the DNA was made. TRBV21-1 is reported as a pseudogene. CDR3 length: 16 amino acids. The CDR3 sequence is CASAATGGAGANVLTF. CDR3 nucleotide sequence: TGTGCCAGCGCTGCGACAGGGGGGGCCGGGGCCAACGTCCTGACTTTC.

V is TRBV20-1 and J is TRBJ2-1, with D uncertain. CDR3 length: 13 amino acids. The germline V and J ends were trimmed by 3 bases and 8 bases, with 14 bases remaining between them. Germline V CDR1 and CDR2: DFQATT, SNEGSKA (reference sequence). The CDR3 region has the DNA TGCAGTGCTAGTGCCCCCCCCCTTTATGAGCAGTTCTTC. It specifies CSASAPPLYEQFF.

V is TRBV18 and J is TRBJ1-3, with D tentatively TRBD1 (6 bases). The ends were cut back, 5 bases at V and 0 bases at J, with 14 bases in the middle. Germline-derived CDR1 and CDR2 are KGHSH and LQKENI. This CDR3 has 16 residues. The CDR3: CASSLAQGRSGNTIYF. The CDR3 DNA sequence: TGTGCCAGCTCATTAGCCCAGGGGCGCTCTGGAAACACCATATATTTT.

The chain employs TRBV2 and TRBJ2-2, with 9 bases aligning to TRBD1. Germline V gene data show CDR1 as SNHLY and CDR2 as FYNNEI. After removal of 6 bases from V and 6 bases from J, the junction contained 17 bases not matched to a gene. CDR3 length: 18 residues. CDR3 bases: TGTGCCAGCAGCGCGCGGCCGTCTACAGGGGGCCGGGCCGGGGAGCTGTTTTTT. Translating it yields CASSARPSTGGRAGELFF.

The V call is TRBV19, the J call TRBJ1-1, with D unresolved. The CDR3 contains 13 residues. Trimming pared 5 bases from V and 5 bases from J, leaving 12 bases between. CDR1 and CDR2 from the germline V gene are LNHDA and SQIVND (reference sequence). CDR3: CASSAQLRTEAFF. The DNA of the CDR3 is TGTGCCAGTAGTGCACAGCTCCGGACTGAAGCTTTCTTT.

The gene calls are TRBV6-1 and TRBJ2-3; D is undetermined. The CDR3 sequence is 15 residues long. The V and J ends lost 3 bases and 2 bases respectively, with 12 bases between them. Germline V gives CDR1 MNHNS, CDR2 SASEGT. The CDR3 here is CASSDLSLSTDTQYF. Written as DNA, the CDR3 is TGTGCCAGCAGTGACCTTAGCCTTTCCACAGATACGCAGTATTTT.

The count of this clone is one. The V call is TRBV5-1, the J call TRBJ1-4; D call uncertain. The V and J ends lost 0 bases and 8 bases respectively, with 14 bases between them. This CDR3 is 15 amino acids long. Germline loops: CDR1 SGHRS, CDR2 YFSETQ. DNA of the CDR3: TGCGCCAGCAGCTTGGCAACCGGAGACTGGGAAAAACTGTTTTTT. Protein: CASSLATGDWEKLFF.

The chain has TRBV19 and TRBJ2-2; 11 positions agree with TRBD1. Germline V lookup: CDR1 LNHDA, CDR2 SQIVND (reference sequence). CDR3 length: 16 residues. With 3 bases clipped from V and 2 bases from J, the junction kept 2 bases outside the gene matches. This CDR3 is CASSIRTGGNTGELFF. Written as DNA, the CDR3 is TGTGCCAGTAGTATCCGGACAGGGGGCAACACCGGGGAGCTGTTTTTT. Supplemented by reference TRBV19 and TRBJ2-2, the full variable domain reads DGGITQSPKYLFRKEGQNVTLSCEQNLNHDAMYWYRQDPGQGLRLIYYSQIVNDFQKGDIAEGYSVSREKKESFPLTVTSAQKNPTAFYLCASSIRTGGNTGELFFGEGSRLTVL.

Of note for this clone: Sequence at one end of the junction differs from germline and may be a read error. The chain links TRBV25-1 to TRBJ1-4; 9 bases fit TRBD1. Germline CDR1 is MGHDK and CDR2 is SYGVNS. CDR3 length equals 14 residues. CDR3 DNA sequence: TGTGCCAGCACAACAGGGGGCACTAGTGAAAAACTGTTTTTT. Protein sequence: CASTTGGTSEKLFF.